Listed below are T cell receptor beta chains from one sample, sequenced in a study of identical twins. MiXCR was run by TCRdb on the 5' RACE reads, yielding one entry per CDR3 protein. The table has a few hundred thousand distinct CDR3 sequences, roughly 9.5% seen once. This same sample was also part of a study on yellow fever vaccine responses in identical twins.

The sequenced sample consisted of PBMCs. Every receptor here comes from a woman between 18 and 29 years old in good health. CDR3s leave out the opening cysteine and the closing phenylalanine or tryptophan.

j_call v_call cdr3_aa
TRBJ2-2 TRBV19 ASSIFGGQGFTGELF
TRBJ2-4 TRBV6-2/TRBV6-3 ASSQQNIQY
TRBJ2-4 TRBV27 ASSFTGKAIQY
TRBJ2-3 TRBV29-1 SVSTSGGRTDTQY
TRBJ2-5 TRBV12-3/TRBV12-4 ACSLRRARASGGETQY
TRBJ1-4 TRBV5-1 ASSLAFTGENEKLF
TRBJ2-1 TRBV9 ASTRSISSGGNEQF
TRBJ1-2 TRBV3-1 ASSQERGGNGYT
TRBJ2-3 TRBV7-8 ASSLRLADSTDTQY
TRBJ2-2 TRBV6-1 ASRLAGMNTGELF
TRBJ1-3 TRBV29-1 SARWGSGNTIY
TRBJ2-7 TRBV5-1 ASSLGGQLDEQY
TRBJ2-1 TRBV6-2/TRBV6-3 ASSALAEAYNEQF
TRBJ2-7 TRBV28 ASSLAGLAGLSYEQY
TRBJ2-1 TRBV5-1 ASSLDVSGGLKDEQF
TRBJ2-7 TRBV20-1 SASSDSIHEQY
TRBJ2-7 TRBV6-2/TRBV6-3 ASQTTRNSYEQY
TRBJ2-1 TRBV19 ASSIISREQF
TRBJ2-5 TRBV2 AIYRGETQY
TRBJ2-7 TRBV11-2 ASSLNRGEKYEQY
TRBJ2-3 TRBV27 ASGDRSTDTQY
TRBJ1-1 TRBV6-4 ASSDPPMDAF
TRBJ2-2 TRBV12-3/TRBV12-4 ASSLLTVNTGELF
TRBJ2-1 TRBV12-3/TRBV12-4 ASSYDRGYNEQF
TRBJ2-7 TRBV6-2/TRBV6-3 ASSYMALEPGRREGHEQY
TRBJ1-3 TRBV6-1 ASTPSATSGNTIY
TRBJ2-1 TRBV29-1 SVERQGRYNEQF
TRBJ2-2 TRBV2 ASRTQGERTGELF
TRBJ2-7 TRBV5-6 ASSLRRTYEQY
TRBJ2-7 TRBV10-3 AISESTDSYEQY
TRBJ2-3 TRBV29-1 SVGGGTGGATDTQY
TRBJ2-7 TRBV3-1 ASSPRNSGGGYEQY
TRBJ2-5 TRBV24-1 ATSDPDSYQETQY
TRBJ2-7 TRBV6-5 ASSYLVFSTPYEQY
TRBJ1-4 TRBV12-3/TRBV12-4 ASSLPGAKEKLF
TRBJ2-3 TRBV15 ATSRDRLAGGLDTQY
TRBJ2-3 TRBV7-9 ASSSQITDTQY
TRBJ1-1 TRBV20-1 SAIGNTEAF
TRBJ2-7 TRBV7-2 ATSPGGKSHEQY
TRBJ2-7 TRBV27 ASNQRGSYEQY
TRBJ2-5 TRBV29-1 SILTQETQY
TRBJ1-1 TRBV29-1 SVSRTDDTEAF
TRBJ2-7 TRBV30 AWSGTGNEQY
TRBJ1-1 TRBV28 ASSRGLGEAF
TRBJ2-5 TRBV7-9 ASSSGQGGQETQY
TRBJ1-6 TRBV12-3/TRBV12-4 ASRVQGARNSPLH
TRBJ2-7 TRBV28 ASVMGQDVYEQY
TRBJ2-7 TRBV2 ARRPFTSYEQY
TRBJ1-5 TRBV6-2/TRBV6-3 ASNYGQGVQPQH
TRBJ2-7 TRBV18 ASSPLLGQEGYEQY